This TCR beta chain stems from a study of cytomegalovirus exposure and HLA in healthy donors. Study-level findings and limits: The study flagged 150 to 200 TCR beta chains as cytomegalovirus-associated.

With 60 Vbeta and 13 Jbeta primers, the PCR was carried out. Produced via immunoSEQ multiplex PCR; TCRdb's table is partial and in-frame only. The table has about 60,000 clones, around 87% seen once. Remarks on this clone: Its antigen is as yet unknown.

The sample was PBMCs. This TCR was recovered from a man younger than 35 in good health and CMV-seronegative.

This CDR3 reads CASELAGGNEQFF. CDR3 nucleotides: TGTGCCAGTGAACTAGCGGGGGGCAATGAGCAGTTCTTC. The rearrangement uses TRBV19 and TRBJ2-1, with TRBD2 matching 12 bases. The germline gives CDR1 LNHDA, CDR2 SQIVND (reference sequence). The CDR3 has 13 residues. V shed 8 bases, J shed 6 bases, and the junction held 2 bases outside the gene matches.